This record concerns one TCR beta chain sequence. Its cognate antigen is unknown. Germline CDR1 SGHRS, CDR2 YFSETQ. This CDR3 is built from 15 residues. J was trimmed by 4 bases and V by 2 bases; bases with no gene match: 6. Assay used: immunoSEQ multiplex PCR; TCRdb lists only in-frame clones, some missing. This table holds around 59,000 clones, about 88% found once. The data belong to a study of lymphopenia after photon versus proton radiotherapy. Study-wide results and caveats: Only patients who died were analyzed for survival; proton advantage is unproven.

Sequenced material: peripheral blood, taken from a patient treated with proton-based radiotherapy. This TCR was recovered from a man aged 55 to 70 with pancreatic cancer. This rearrangement joins TRBV5-1 to TRBJ2-7, with 10 bases matching TRBD1. CDR3 residues: CASSFSGQGFYEQYF. The CDR3 DNA is TGCGCCAGCAGCTTCTCGGGACAGGGGTTTTACGAGCAGTACTTC.